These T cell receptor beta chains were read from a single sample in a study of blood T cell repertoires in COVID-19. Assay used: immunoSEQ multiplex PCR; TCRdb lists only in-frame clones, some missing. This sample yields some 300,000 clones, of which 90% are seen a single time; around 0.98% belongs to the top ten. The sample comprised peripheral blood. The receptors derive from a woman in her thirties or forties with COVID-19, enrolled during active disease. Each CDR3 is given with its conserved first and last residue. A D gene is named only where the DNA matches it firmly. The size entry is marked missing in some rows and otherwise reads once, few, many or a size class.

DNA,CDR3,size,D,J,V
TGTGCCAGCAGGACCCCGGGGCAGGGGATCGATGGCTACACCTTC,CASRTPGQGIDGYTF,NA,NA,TRBJ1-2,TRBV7-8
TGCAGCGTTCCCGGACTTCTTCTCACAGATACGCAGTATTTT,CSVPGLLLTDTQYF,few,NA,TRBJ2-3,TRBV29-1
TGTGCCAGCAGCACCCTCGACACCTCTGGAAACACCATATATTTT,CASSTLDTSGNTIYF,NA,NA,TRBJ1-3,TRBV9
TGTGCCAGCAGTCTTACAGATTACAATGAGCAGTTCTTC,CASSLTDYNEQFF,NA,NA,TRBJ2-1,TRBV28
TGTGCCAGCAGCCCGGGTGGGGACAGGGCTTCACCCCTCCACTTT,CASSPGGDRASPLHF,NA,TRBD1,TRBJ1-6,TRBV7-3
TGTGCCATCAGTGCAGGGATTTGGACTAGCGGAGGCCAAGAGACCCAGTACTTC,CAISAGIWTSGGQETQYF,NA,TRBD2,TRBJ2-5,TRBV10-3
TGTGCCAGTAGTATTGGAGCAGATTCCTACGAGCAGTACTTC,CASSIGADSYEQYF,NA,NA,TRBJ2-7,TRBV19
TGTGCCAGCTCCCGGACTAGCGGGGGGGCCGTGGTTCCAGATACGCAGTATTTT,CASSRTSGGAVVPDTQYF,once,TRBD2,TRBJ2-3,TRBV18
TGTGCCAGCAGTGAAACTAGCAGAGGTAGCAAGCAGGATACGCAGTATTTT,CASSETSRGSKQDTQYF,NA,NA,TRBJ2-3,TRBV25-1
TGTGCCAGCAGCCTCCACAGCCTCCCCTACGAGCAGTACTTC,CASSLHSLPYEQYF,NA,NA,TRBJ2-7,TRBV5-4
TGTGCCAGCAGTCTTATCGTCGGGGGAGGCTATGGCTACACCTTC,CASSLIVGGGYGYTF,NA,NA,TRBJ1-2,TRBV28
TGTGCCAGCAGCAGGGAACCCTACGAGCAGTACTTC,CASSREPYEQYF,NA,NA,TRBJ2-7,TRBV27
TGTGCTAGTGGTTCCGCACAGGGGAAGTTTTCCGGGGAGCTGTTTTTT,CASGSAQGKFSGELFF,NA,TRBD1,TRBJ2-2,TRBV12-5
TGTGCCATCAATCCTTCCCACAGGGGTCTGGGCTCTGGGGCCAACGTCCTGACTTTC,CAINPSHRGLGSGANVLTF,NA,TRBD1,TRBJ2-6,TRBV10-3
TGTGCCAGCAGTGAATTGGGAGCGAACACCGGGGAGCTGTTTTTT,CASSELGANTGELFF,NA,NA,TRBJ2-2,TRBV6-1
TGTGCCAGCAGCCAAACTAGCGGAACCTACAATGAGCAGTTCTTC,CASSQTSGTYNEQFF,NA,TRBD2,TRBJ2-1,TRBV5-4
TGTGCCAGCAGCTTTAGGGCGGGGTCGCCGAATGAGCAGTTCTTC,CASSFRAGSPNEQFF,once,NA,TRBJ2-1,TRBV7-2
TGTGCCAGCAGCTTAGTGACCGGGACAGCCTCTTCCTACGAGCAGTACTTC,CASSLVTGTASSYEQYF,NA,TRBD1,TRBJ2-7,TRBV7-2
TGTGCCAGTTCCTTACCGGGACTAGGGCTCAATGAGCAGTTCTTC,CASSLPGLGLNEQFF,NA,TRBD2,TRBJ2-1,TRBV19
TGTGCCAGCAGCCTTTTAGCGGGGGTGGAGACCCAGTACTTC,CASSLLAGVETQYF,once,TRBD2,TRBJ2-5,TRBV3-1/TRBV3-2
TGTGCCAGCAGTCCCCAGCGCCCGGGGGGAGGGAATGAGCAGTTCTTC,CASSPQRPGGGNEQFF,NA,TRBD2,TRBJ2-1,TRBV6-6
TGTGCCACCAGCCCGGAGGAGCCCCTTCTCCACTTT,CATSPEEPLLHF,NA,NA,TRBJ1-6,TRBV15
TGTGCCATCAGTGAGTCAAGGGACAGAGCCACAGATACGCAGTATTTT,CAISESRDRATDTQYF,NA,TRBD1,TRBJ2-3,TRBV10-3
TGTGCCAGCAGTTCAGGGGCTTCTGGGGCCAACGTCCTGACTTTC,CASSSGASGANVLTF,once,NA,TRBJ2-6,TRBV28
TGTGCCAGCAGCTTCGGACAGCGGTCCTTCTACGAGCAGTACTTC,CASSFGQRSFYEQYF,NA,NA,TRBJ2-7,TRBV7-2
TGTGCCAGCAGCTCCCTACGAGAGCCAGGGGAAGAGCAGTACTTC,CASSSLREPGEEQYF,NA,NA,TRBJ2-7,TRBV7-9
TGTGCCAGCAGCTTAGGGGGGACAGGGGGGATACTCTACGAGCAGTACTTC,CASSLGGTGGILYEQYF,NA,TRBD1,TRBJ2-7,TRBV11-2